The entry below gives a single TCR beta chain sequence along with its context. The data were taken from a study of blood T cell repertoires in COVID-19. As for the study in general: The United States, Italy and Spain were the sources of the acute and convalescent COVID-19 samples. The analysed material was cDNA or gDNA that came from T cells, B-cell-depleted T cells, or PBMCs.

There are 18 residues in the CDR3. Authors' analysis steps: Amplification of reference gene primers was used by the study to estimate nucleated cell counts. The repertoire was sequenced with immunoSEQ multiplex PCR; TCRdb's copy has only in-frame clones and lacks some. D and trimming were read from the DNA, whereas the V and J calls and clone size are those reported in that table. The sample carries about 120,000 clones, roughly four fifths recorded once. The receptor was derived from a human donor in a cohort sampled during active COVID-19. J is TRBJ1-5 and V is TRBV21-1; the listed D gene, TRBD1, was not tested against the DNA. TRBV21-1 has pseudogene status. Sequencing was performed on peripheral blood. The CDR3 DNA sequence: TGTGCCAGCACCCTATCGACAGAGAAAACATATAGCAATCAGCCCCAGCATTTT. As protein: CASTLSTEKTYSNQPQHF.